A selection of T cell receptor beta chains follows, all from one sample in a study of CD8+ T cells in alopecia areata. Libraries were prepared by immunoSEQ multiplex PCR; TCRdb keeps only in-frame clonotypes and omits some of them. The repertoire holds 210,000 or so clones, around 65% seen once, with 0.95% to 1.5% in the top ten. Sequencing used CD4+ T cells sorted from blood, obtained at week 44, from a patient treated with tofacitinib. Receptors originate from a human donor with alopecia areata. Both conserved end residues are part of each CDR3. D genes are given only for firm matches. The size field is filled for only some rows; it gives once, few, many or a size class.

TRBJ2-1	TRBD2	-	TRBV4-3	CASSLLLAGVKGNEQFF	TGCGCCAGCAGCCTTCTACTAGCGGGGGTGAAAGGCAATGAGCAGTTCTTC
TRBJ1-5	-	-	TRBV29-1	CSAADGDHQPQHF	TGCAGCGCCGCAGACGGCGACCATCAGCCCCAGCATTTT
TRBJ2-3	-	-	TRBV14	CASSQQDSTTQYF	TGTGCCAGCAGCCAGCAGGACAGTACGACGCAGTATTTT
TRBJ2-1	TRBD1	-	TRBV29-1	CSVPGQGETSSYNEQFF	TGCAGCGTTCCGGGACAGGGGGAAACAAGCTCCTACAATGAGCAGTTCTTC
TRBJ2-1	-	few	TRBV2	CASSDQNARGYKFF	TGTGCCAGCAGTGATCAAAACGCAAGGGGGTATAAGTTCTTC
TRBJ1-5	-	once	TRBV2	CASSGSIMRDQPQHF	TGTGCCAGCAGTGGCTCTATTATGCGTGATCAGCCCCAGCATTTT
TRBJ2-3	-	-	TRBV7-8	CASSRLVADTQYF	TGTGCCAGCAGCCGACTAGTGGCAGATACGCAGTATTTT
TRBJ2-1	TRBD2	-	TRBV10-3	CAISEGTSSEQFF	TGTGCCATCAGTGAAGGGACTAGCAGTGAGCAGTTCTTC
TRBJ2-1	TRBD1	once	TRBV30	CAWNRGVGEQFF	TGTGCCTGGAACAGGGGAGTGGGTGAGCAGTTCTTC
TRBJ2-2	-	-	TRBV2	CASSLVGWGQPTNTGELFF	TGTGCCAGCAGCTTAGTAGGGTGGGGACAACCTACGAACACCGGGGAGCTGTTTTTT
TRBJ1-2	-	-	TRBV7-8	CASSLSGQANYGYTF	TGTGCCAGCAGCTTGTCGGGGCAAGCTAACTATGGCTACACCTTC
TRBJ1-5	-	-	TRBV10-3	CAISAEANQPQHF	TGTGCCATCAGTGCAGAAGCCAATCAGCCCCAGCATTTT
TRBJ1-1	-	-	TRBV29-1	CSVEDRGNTEAFF	TGCAGCGTTGAAGATCGCGGAAACACTGAAGCTTTCTTT
TRBJ2-6	-	few	TRBV5-1	CASSLREANVLTF	TGCGCCAGCAGCTTACGGGAGGCCAACGTCCTGACTTTC
TRBJ2-7	-	-	TRBV29-1	CSVEFGSSYEQYF	TGCAGCGTTGAATTTGGGTCCTCCTACGAGCAGTACTTC
TRBJ1-6	TRBD1	few	TRBV30	CAWVLTGGNSPLHF	TGTGCCTGGGTCCTAACAGGGGGTAATTCACCCCTCCACTTT
TRBJ2-3	-	once	TRBV6-6	CASMAASTDTQYF	TGTGCCAGCATGGCGGCGAGCACAGATACGCAGTATTTT
TRBJ2-7	-	-	TRBV25-1	CASSEFHEQYF	TGTGCCAGCAGTGAATTCCACGAGCAGTACTTC
TRBJ1-2	-	-	TRBV11-2	CASSSADRSNYGYTF	TGTGCCAGCAGCTCAGCCGACAGGTCTAACTATGGCTACACCTTC
TRBJ1-6	-	-	TRBV27	CASSPTAFSPLHF	TGTGCCAGCAGCCCTACCGCCTTTTCACCCCTCCACTTT
TRBJ2-7	-	-	TRBV7-9	CASSPYLGDEQYF	TGTGCCAGCAGCCCTTACCTCGGGGACGAGCAGTACTTC
TRBJ1-1	-	many	TRBV7-9	CASSLWTNTEAFF	TGTGCCAGCAGCTTATGGACTAACACTGAAGCTTTCTTT
TRBJ2-3	-	-	TRBV18	CASSPLGTSTDTQYF	TGTGCCAGCTCACCACTTGGGACTAGCACAGATACGCAGTATTTT
TRBJ2-1	-	-	TRBV30	CAWATGTLPTYNEQFF	TGTGCCTGGGCCACCGGGACTTTGCCCACCTACAATGAGCAGTTCTTC
TRBJ1-1	-	few	TRBV11-2	CASSLGGDTEAFF	TGTGCCAGCAGCTTGGGGGGGGACACTGAAGCTTTCTTT
TRBJ1-1	-	few	TRBV7-2	CASSIRQFTEAFF	TGTGCCAGCAGCATACGACAGTTCACTGAAGCTTTCTTT
TRBJ1-5	-	-	TRBV19	CASSGVEGQPQHF	TGTGCCAGTAGTGGGGTTGAGGGTCAGCCCCAGCATTTT
TRBJ1-2	TRBD1	few	TRBV30	CAWAIQGAYGYTF	TGTGCCTGGGCAATTCAGGGGGCCTATGGCTACACCTTC
TRBJ2-1	TRBD2	-	TRBV29-1	CSARLAGFYNEQFF	TGCAGCGCGAGACTAGCGGGGTTCTACAATGAGCAGTTCTTC
TRBJ1-2	-	-	TRBV29-1	CSVTETTGYYGYTF	TGCAGCGTTACCGAAACTACAGGGTACTATGGCTACACCTTC
TRBJ1-1	-	-	TRBV29-1	CSVESRGNTEAFF	TGCAGCGTTGAGAGCAGGGGGAACACTGAAGCTTTCTTT
TRBJ2-7	-	few	TRBV2	CASSEWEVAASYEQYF	TGTGCCAGCAGTGAATGGGAAGTAGCGGCTTCCTACGAGCAGTACTTC
TRBJ1-1	-	-	TRBV14	CASSSRQNTEAFF	TGTGCCAGCAGCTCAAGACAGAACACTGAAGCTTTCTTT
TRBJ2-7	-	few	TRBV7-2	CASSLDGPSSQHYEQYF	TGTGCCAGCAGCCTGGATGGGCCATCATCTCAGCACTACGAGCAGTACTTC
TRBJ1-6	-	-	TRBV7-9	CASSLALHSPLHF	TGTGCCAGCAGCTTAGCACTTCATTCACCCCTCCACTTT
TRBJ2-1	-	few	TRBV30	CAWSALVYEQFF	TGTGCCTGGAGTGCCCTGGTGTATGAGCAGTTCTTC
TRBJ2-1	-	once	TRBV7-2	CASSLSGGRYNEQFF	TGTGCCAGCAGCCTCTCCGGGGGCCGCTACAATGAGCAGTTCTTC
TRBJ2-7	-	once	TRBV14	CASSQALVYEQYF	TGTGCCAGCAGCCAGGCTTTGGTCTACGAGCAGTACTTC
TRBJ2-4	TRBD1	-	TRBV19	CASTLGQGNIQYF	TGTGCCAGTACCCTTGGACAGGGAAACATTCAGTACTTC
TRBJ2-1	-	once	TRBV4-3	CASSQGRGIYNEQFF	TGCGCCAGCAGCCAAGGACGAGGGATCTACAATGAGCAGTTCTTC
TRBJ1-2	TRBD1	-	TRBV2	CASSGPGQNYGYTF	TGTGCCAGCAGCGGACCGGGACAGAACTATGGCTACACCTTC
TRBJ1-5	-	-	TRBV9	CASSSEETEPQHF	TGTGCCAGCAGCTCTGAGGAGACCGAGCCCCAGCATTTT
TRBJ2-5	TRBD2	-	TRBV30	CAWSLVGGEETQYF	TGTGCCTGGAGTTTGGTGGGGGGGGAAGAGACCCAGTACTTC